The clone carrying this TCR beta chain occurred a few times. What it binds is unknown. This record belongs to a study of cytomegalovirus exposure and HLA in healthy donors. The study, taken as a whole, reports: Cytomegalovirus status was reportedly diagnosed by the classifier with high sensitivity and specificity.

Amplification used 60 Vbeta primers and 13 Jbeta primers. Using immunoSEQ multiplex PCR, the repertoire was profiled, and TCRdb retains in-frame clones only, with some absent. The table lists 95,000 to 100,000 clones, about 80% of them singletons. The germline V gene has CDR1 MNHNS and CDR2 SASEGT. There are 13 residues in the CDR3. V lost 3 bases and J 5 bases, leaving 10 bases between the germline ends. This sequence was found in a female donor in good health and CMV-seropositive. This chain links TRBV6-1 with TRBJ1-1; weak D call: TRBD1 (6 bases). Input material: PBMCs. The DNA of the CDR3 is TGTGCCAGCAGTGATCAGGGGAGTACTGAAGCTTTCTTT. It codes for CASSDQGSTEAFF.